This T cell receptor (beta chain) appears in the sequencing data of a study of CD8 T cells in Susac syndrome. The multiple sclerosis control group consisted of treatment-naive patients whose relapsing-remitting disease, which was either stable or active, fulfilled revised McDonald criteria. Random hexamers were used to reverse transcribe an amount of roughly 0.45 to 1 ug RNA. TCRdb recomputed calls from the immunoSEQ multiplex PCR reads with MiXCR, one row per CDR3 protein. The sample shows roughly 150,000 distinct CDR3 sequences, around 94% of them seen only once. Whole-study results and caveats: The study's TCR sequencing and HLA analysis covered a relatively small number of individuals, and the study acknowledged this.

V gave up 3 bases and J gave up 11 bases, with 13 bases separating them. The CDR3 totals 12 residues. Germline V gives CDR1 SEHNR, CDR2 FQNEAQ (reference sequence). About this clonotype itself: Its antigen is currently unknown.

The TCR sequence derives from a human donor with multiple sclerosis. The specimen sequenced was CD4+ T cells from PBMCs. The chain is built from TRBV7-9 and TRBJ1-1, with D possibly matching TRBD1 (5 bases). CDR3 sequence: CASSLWSGSAFF. The CDR3, as DNA: TGTGCCAGCAGCTTGTGGTCAGGGTCGGCTTTCTTT. Using reference TRBV7-9 and TRBJ1-1 for the parts outside the CDR3, the full variable domain is DTGVSQNPRHKITKRGQNVTFRCDPISEHNRLYWYRQTLGQGPEFLTYFQNEAQLEKSRLLSDRFSAERPKGSFSTLEIQRTEQGDSAMYLCASSLWSGSAFFGQGTRLTVV.